This TCR beta chain comes out of a study of vaccination and CD4 T cells after COVID-19. An Oncomine TCR Beta short-read assay was used to sequence the DNA from cultured CD4+ T cells. TCRdb passed the PCR reads through MiXCR, listing each CDR3 protein once. The sample has several thousand distinct CDR3 sequences; just over 70% are singletons. As to treatment: roughly 10-day PBMC culture with coronavirus spike peptide pools or control peptides (ViraFEST assay). The unexposed donor's CD4+ T cells were collected before the COVID-19 pandemic (2011-2018). The CDR3 is 14 residues long. Germline V gene lookup returns CDR1 LNHNV and CDR2 YYDKDF (reference sequence). V was pared by 0 bases and J by 1 base, with 6 bases between. The table lists this clonotype with a few counts. Its matching antigen is unknown.

The sequencing input was CD4+ T cells from blood, cultured in vitro. This clonotype was sampled from a human donor in good health. V and J are TRBV15 and TRBJ2-5; a weak D match, TRBD1 (5 bases). The CDR3 nucleotides read TGTGCCACCAGCAGAGAAGGGGTCCAAGAGACCCAGTACTTC. Its translation: CATSREGVQETQYF.